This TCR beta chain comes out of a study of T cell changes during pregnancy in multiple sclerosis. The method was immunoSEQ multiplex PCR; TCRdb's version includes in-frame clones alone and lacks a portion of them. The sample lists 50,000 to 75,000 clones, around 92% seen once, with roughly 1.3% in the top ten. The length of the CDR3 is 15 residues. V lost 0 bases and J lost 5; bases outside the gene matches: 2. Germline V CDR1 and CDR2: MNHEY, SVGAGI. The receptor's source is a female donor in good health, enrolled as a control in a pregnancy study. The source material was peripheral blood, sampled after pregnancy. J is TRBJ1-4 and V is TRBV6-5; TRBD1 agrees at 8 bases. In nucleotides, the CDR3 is TGTGCCAGCAGTTACTCCCGGACAGGGAATGAAAAACTGTTTTTT. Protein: CASSYSRTGNEKLFF.